The 25 T cell receptor beta chains given below trace back to one sample, sequenced in a study of spatial heterogeneity in lung cancer. The time point here: blood at routine non-recurrence follow-up after resection. TCRdb redid the calling of the 5' RACE reads with MiXCR, one entry per CDR3 protein. The sample records about 45,000 distinct CDR3 sequences, approximately 22% being singletons. Sequencing was performed on PBMCs, taken at follow-up. The receptors derive from a female donor with early-stage non-small cell lung cancer.

The sample holds many counts of this clonotype. The chain combines TRBV7-9 with TRBJ1-1; D ambiguous. Germline V gene lookup returns CDR1 SEHNR and CDR2 FQNEAQ (reference sequence). V shed 3 bases and J shed 6 bases, with 17 bases lying between them. This CDR3 spans 15 amino acids. The CDR3 protein is CASSFLGLGKPEAFF. For the CDR3, the DNA is TGTGCCAGCAGCTTTTTAGGATTGGGGAAACCTGAAGCTTTCTTT. Full variable domain (missing parts from reference TRBV7-9 and TRBJ1-1): DTGVSQNPRHKITKRGQNVTFRCDPISEHNRLYWYRQTLGQGPEFLTYFQNEAQLEKSRLLSDRFSAERPKGSFSTLEIQRTEQGDSAMYLCASSFLGLGKPEAFFGQGTRLTVV.

Only a few counts were recorded for this clonotype. This chain joins TRBV21-1 and TRBJ2-2; the DNA was not compared with TRBD1, the D call given in the table. TRBV21-1 is a pseudogene locus. This CDR3 has 12 residues. The CDR3 is CASSKRGGELFF. DNA for the CDR3: TGTGCCAGCAGCAAGAGGGGCGGGGAGCTGTTTTTT.

V usage is TRBV18 and J usage is TRBJ2-7, with a weak D call TRBD2 (5 bases). Germline V gene sequence: CDR1 KGHSH, CDR2 LQKENI. The V gene lost 3 bases and the J gene lost 0 bases, with 9 bases spanning the gap. The CDR3 has 14 residues. CDR3 loop: CASSPGTSSYEQYF. The CDR3 DNA sequence: TGTGCCAGCTCACCGGGTACTAGCTCCTACGAGCAGTACTTC.

This clonotype was counted at least ten times. The chain combines TRBV5-1 with TRBJ2-1, with 8 bases identical to TRBD2. The germline CDR1 and CDR2 sequences are SGHRS and YFSETQ. The junction had 17 bases not matched to a gene; V was cut back by 1 base and J by 8 bases. The CDR3 totals 18 residues. The CDR3 bases are TGCGCCAGCAGCTTGCGGTCCGTCACGGGAGGGCCGACTGATGAGCAGTTCTTC. Protein product: CASSLRSVTGGPTDEQFF.

This clonotype came up many times. The rearrangement joins TRBV27 to TRBJ1-2; D possibly corresponds to TRBD1 (6 bases). Trimming took 2 bases from V and 4 from J, leaving 14 bases between them. This CDR3 comprises 15 residues. The germline V gene has CDR1 MNHEY and CDR2 SMNVEV (reference sequence). Written as DNA, the CDR3 is TGTGCCAGCAGTTTAGTTGGGGGGCCGGTCTATGGCTACACCTTC. Amino acid sequence: CASSLVGGPVYGYTF.

This clonotype has more than one count but fewer than ten. DNA of the CDR3: TGTGCCAGCAGCTCAGACGGCGGGGGGAACACCGGGGAGCTGTTTTTT. The encoded protein is CASSSDGGGNTGELFF. The chain combines TRBV11-2 with TRBJ2-2, with 7 positions matching TRBD2. Trimming cost V 4 bases and J 1 base; bases outside gene matches: 6. The germline gives CDR1 SGHAT, CDR2 FQNNGV. The CDR3 has 16 amino acids.

This clonotype came up a few times. The rearrangement uses TRBV20-1 and TRBJ2-2; D remains ambiguous. There are 15 residues in the CDR3. The germline V gene encodes CDR1 DFQATT and CDR2 SNEGSKA (reference sequence). V gave up 4 bases and J gave up 1 base, with 13 bases separating them. In nucleotides, the CDR3 is TGCAGTGCTAAAATCCCGGGCGTGAACACCGGGGAGCTGTTTTTT. As protein: CSAKIPGVNTGELFF.

This clonotype appeared a few times. The rearrangement joins TRBV29-1 to TRBJ1-3; D not resolved. Trimming left V 3 bases short and J 2 bases short, with 8 bases between. From germline, CDR1 is SQVTM and CDR2 ANQGSEA. CDR3 length: 13 residues. CDR3 loop: CSVDSGAGNTIYF. The DNA for the CDR3 is TGCAGCGTTGATTCTGGGGCTGGAAACACCATATATTTT.

This clonotype was seen many times. The chain carries TRBV7-9 and TRBJ1-1; D ambiguous. The V end lost 3 bases, the J end lost 5 bases, and 10 bases lay between the germline ends. Germline V lookup: CDR1 SEHNR, CDR2 FQNEAQ (reference sequence). There are 13 residues in the CDR3. The CDR3 DNA sequence: TGTGCCAGCAGCTTGTCCCTGGGGACTGAAGCTTTCTTT. It yields the protein CASSLSLGTEAFF.

This clonotype was seen a few times. The chain joins TRBV7-9 to TRBJ1-1, with D uncertain. Germline CDR1 SEHNR, CDR2 FQNEAQ (reference sequence). The CDR3 runs to 14 residues. Trimming stripped 3 bases from V and 4 bases from J, with 12 bases between. The CDR3 loop is CASSFTPQSTEAFF. DNA for the CDR3: TGTGCCAGCAGCTTCACCCCCCAGAGCACTGAAGCTTTCTTT.

This clonotype has just one count. Mismatch with germline at one junction end may stem from a read error. This sequence joins TRBV5-1 and TRBJ1-2; D gene uncertain. The CDR3 runs 13 residues. The germline CDR1 and CDR2 sequences are SGHRS and YFSETQ. CDR3 sequence: CASGLGANYGYTF. The CDR3 DNA sequence: TGCGCCAGCGGCTTGGGCGCTAACTATGGCTACACCTTC.

J is TRBJ1-2 and V is TRBV20-1, with D maybe TRBD1 (5 bases). V lost 4 bases, J lost 4 bases, and 13 bases lay in between. The CDR3 runs to 13 residues. Per germline, CDR1 DFQATT and CDR2 SNEGSKA (reference sequence). As DNA, the CDR3 is TGCAGTGCTAACCCGACAGAGCTCTATGGCTACACCTTC. The encoded protein is CSANPTELYGYTF.

This clonotype was recorded a few times. This chain uses TRBV10-3 with TRBJ2-3; 7 bases line up with TRBD2. The junction had 6 bases not matched to a gene; V was cut back by 3 bases and J by 3 bases. This CDR3 region has 15 residues. Germline lookup yields CDR1 ENHRY and CDR2 SYGVKD. CDR3 bases: TGTGCCATCAGTGAACTTGGAGCGGGGACAGATACGCAGTATTTT. Translation gives CAISELGAGTDTQYF.

The chain joins TRBV6-6 to TRBJ2-1; 9 bases agree with TRBD1. After removal of 6 bases from V and 6 bases from J, the junction contained 6 bases not matched to a gene. The CDR3 has 14 amino acids. Germline V gene data show CDR1 as MNHNY and CDR2 as SVGAGI (reference sequence). The CDR3 bases are TGTGCCAGCAGCCCCGGGACAGGGTTCAATGAGCAGTTCTTC. Translated: CASSPGTGFNEQFF.

This chain links TRBV20-1 with TRBJ2-3; 13 bases match TRBD2. J was trimmed by 2 bases and V by 4 bases; bases with no gene match: 3. The CDR3 extends over 15 amino acids. The germline V gene has CDR1 DFQATT and CDR2 SNEGSKA (reference sequence). The CDR3 nucleotides are TGCAGTGCTAAGGGACTAGCGGGACCCACAGATACGCAGTATTTT. Protein sequence: CSAKGLAGPTDTQYF.

This clonotype was observed at least ten times. The rearrangement joins TRBV28 to TRBJ2-7; either TRBD1 or TRBD2 may fit D (7 bases each). The germline CDR1 and CDR2 sequences are MDHEN and SYDVKM. The CDR3 is 16 residues long. Trimming pared 3 bases from V and 4 bases from J, leaving 19 bases between. The DNA of the CDR3 is TGTGCCAGCAGTTTCAGGGGGAGGGCCTTCCCATACGAGCAGTACTTC. This encodes CASSFRGRAFPYEQYF.

The chain carries TRBV24-1 and TRBJ1-5, with no clear D. CDR1 and CDR2 from the germline V gene are KGHDR and SFDVKD. The V and J ends lost 2 bases and 5 bases respectively, with 9 bases between them. This CDR3 comprises 14 residues. This CDR3 reads CATSDSRTYQPQHF. The CDR3 DNA sequence: TGTGCCACCAGTGATTCGCGGACCTATCAGCCCCAGCATTTT.

This clonotype appeared a few times. The chain links TRBV5-1 to TRBJ1-1; perhaps TRBD1 as D (6 bases). This CDR3 is 15 amino acids long. CDR1 SGHRS and CDR2 YFSETQ come from the germline V gene. V gave up 2 bases and J gave up 0 bases, with 11 bases separating them. The CDR3: CASSFYQGMNTEAFF. The DNA for the CDR3 is TGCGCCAGCAGCTTTTATCAGGGGATGAACACTGAAGCTTTCTTT.

This sequence joins TRBV12-3 or TRBV12-4 and TRBJ2-5, with TRBD1 matching over 8 bases. With V trimmed by 5 bases and J by 0 bases, 2 bases remained unmatched. The CDR3 is 14 residues long. This CDR3 reads CASSRDRYQETQYF. As DNA, the CDR3 is TGTGCCAGCAGTCGGGACAGGTACCAAGAGACCCAGTACTTC.

There are a few counts of this clonotype. This chain links TRBV20-1 with TRBJ1-1; 10 positions agree with TRBD1. From germline, CDR1 is DFQATT and CDR2 SNEGSKA (reference sequence). The CDR3 covers 16 residues. With 2 bases clipped from V and 2 bases from J, the junction kept 8 bases outside the gene matches. The CDR3 region is CSARPLRTGGNTEAFF. The DNA of the CDR3 is TGCAGTGCTAGACCCCTCCGGACAGGGGGAAACACTGAAGCTTTCTTT.

In this sample, this clonotype turned up many times. This sequence joins TRBV7-6 and TRBJ2-6; D possibly matches TRBD1 or TRBD2 (5 bases each). The CDR3 runs 18 residues. Germline CDR1 is SGHVS and CDR2 is FNYEAQ. Trimming took off 0 bases at V and 0 bases at J, with 12 bases between the two ends. The CDR3 region has the DNA TGTGCCAGCAGCTTAGCTTCGGGACGTTTCTCTGGGGCCAACGTCCTGACTTTC. Translating gives CASSLASGRFSGANVLTF.

This clonotype has at least ten counts. The V call is TRBV7-9, the J call TRBJ1-5; 7 bases fit TRBD1. The J segment lost 5 bases and the V segment lost 5 bases, leaving 15 bases of the junction unmatched. The CDR3 is 17 amino acids. CDR1 SEHNR and CDR2 FQNEAQ come from the germline V gene (reference sequence). CDR3 protein: CASSGSSRGARDQPQHF. The CDR3 DNA is TGTGCCAGCAGCGGGTCCTCCAGGGGGGCAAGGGATCAGCCCCAGCATTTT.

The table lists this clonotype with a few counts. The chain carries TRBV29-1 and TRBJ2-6, with no clear D. V shed 1 base and J shed 0 bases, with 7 bases lying between them. Germline CDR1 and CDR2: SQVTM and ANQGSEA. The CDR3 sequence is 15 residues long. The CDR3 reads CSVEVTGSGANVLTF. The CDR3 DNA sequence: TGCAGCGTTGAAGTTACCGGCTCTGGGGCCAACGTCCTGACTTTC.

This clonotype was recorded many times. This rearrangement joins TRBV11-1 to TRBJ1-1, with a weak D call TRBD1 (5 bases). The CDR3 covers 17 residues. Germline CDR1 and CDR2: SGHAT and FQDESV (reference sequence). V lost 3 bases and J lost 5, with 22 bases in between. CDR3 residues: CASSFDRDRRGWTEAFF. The DNA of the CDR3 is TGTGCCAGCAGCTTCGATAGGGACCGCCGGGGATGGACTGAAGCTTTCTTT.

This chain connects TRBV19 to TRBJ2-2; D ambiguous. Per the germline V gene, CDR1 is LNHDA and CDR2 is SQIVND (reference sequence). The CDR3 is 14 amino acids. The V gene lost 5 bases and the J gene lost 7 bases, with 14 bases spanning the gap. In DNA, the CDR3 is TGTGCCAGTAGTCCGTCCTCCCTCAGCGGGGAGCTGTTTTTT. Its translation: CASSPSSLSGELFF.